Below, 27 T cell receptor beta chains from the same sample are listed, as sequenced in a study of technical replicates of blood from several donors. TCRdb keeps only in-frame clones here, not all; method: immunoSEQ multiplex PCR. Of under 90,000 clones in the sample, about 93% were seen once. The sequencing input was T cells isolated from PBMCs. These receptors originate from a human donor in good health.

The chain combines TRBV6-1 with TRBJ2-7; a possible D gene is TRBD1 (6 bases). Trimming left V 1 base short and J 12 bases short, with 31 bases between. Germline V gene lookup returns CDR1 MNHNS and CDR2 SASEGT. CDR3 size: 18 residues. DNA for the CDR3: TGTGCCAGCAGTGAAGGTACTCCATTTGGACAGTACCAGCAGAGCAGGTACTTC. It specifies CASSEGTPFGQYQQSRYF.

DNA for the CDR3: TGTGCCAGCAGCTTTAGCGGGGGGGTGTCCCCCACAGATACGCAGTATTTT. This codes for CASSFSGGVSPTDTQYF. The J gene is TRBJ2-3, the V gene TRBV5-4; TRBD2 agrees at 11 bases. This CDR3 contains 17 residues. The J segment lost 2 bases and the V segment lost 2 bases, leaving 7 bases of the junction unmatched. Germline V lookup: CDR1 SGHNT, CDR2 YYREEE (reference sequence).

The chain uses TRBV28 and TRBJ2-5; 9 positions match TRBD1. Per germline, CDR1 MDHEN and CDR2 SYDVKM. The V segment lost 2 bases and the J segment 4 bases; nucleotides outside the gene matches: 8. There are 16 residues in the CDR3. The DNA for the CDR3 is TGTGCCAGCAGTTTACGGGACAGGGTTTCGTCAGAGACCCAGTACTTC. The encoded protein is CASSLRDRVSSETQYF.

The DNA of the CDR3 is TGCAGCGTTGAGGGGGGAAGTGATGAAGCTTTCTTT. Protein sequence: CSVEGGSDEAFF. The V gene is TRBV29-1, the J gene TRBJ1-1, with D possibly TRBD1 on 5 matching bases. Trimming removed 3 bases from V and 7 bases from J, with 12 bases in between. This CDR3 is built from 12 residues. Germline V CDR1 and CDR2: SQVTM, ANQGSEA.

CDR3 residues: CASSLALTGTSAADTQYF. Written as DNA, the CDR3 is TGCGCCAGCAGCTTGGCTCTAACCGGGACTAGCGCCGCAGATACGCAGTATTTT. The rearrangement joins TRBV5-1 to TRBJ2-3; TRBD2 matches at 10 bases. V lost 0 bases to trimming and J lost 4 bases; unmatched junction nucleotides: 11. Germline V gene lookup returns CDR1 SGHRS and CDR2 YFSETQ. There are 18 residues in the CDR3.

The DNA of the CDR3 is TGTGCCAGCAGCGAGACGGGGTACGAGCAGTACTTC. Translating gives CASSETGYEQYF. The chain uses TRBV11-2 and TRBJ2-7, with D possibly being TRBD2 (5 bases). V dropped 5 bases and J dropped 4 bases, with 9 bases sitting between them. The CDR3 loop spans 12 amino acids. In germline, CDR1 is SGHAT, CDR2 FQNNGV.

The chain combines TRBV28 with TRBJ2-1; the match to TRBD1 covers 7 bases. In germline, CDR1 is MDHEN, CDR2 SYDVKM. V was clipped by 1 base and J by 7 bases; unmatched bases: 1. This CDR3 contains 13 residues. Here the CDR3 reads CASSLLTGNEQFF. CDR3 DNA sequence: TGTGCCAGCAGTTTATTGACAGGGAATGAGCAGTTCTTC.

The chain employs TRBV4-1 and TRBJ2-7; 7 bases fit TRBD1. Trimming at V came to 4 bases and at J to 0 bases, leaving 9 bases not matched to a gene. The CDR3 has 16 residues. Germline V gene data show CDR1 as MGHRA and CDR2 as YSYEKL. CDR3 in amino acids: CASSPRQGGVSYEQYF. The CDR3 nucleotides read TGCGCCAGCAGCCCAAGACAGGGTGGAGTCTCCTACGAGCAGTACTTC.

This sequence joins TRBV6-4 and TRBJ1-5; D gene ambiguous. Germline CDR1 reads MRHNA; CDR2 reads SNTAGT. Trimming removed 5 bases from V and 4 bases from J, with 9 bases in between. The CDR3 consists of 13 residues. The CDR3 DNA follows: TGTGCCAGCAGTCCTGAGGGAAATCAGCCCCAGCATTTT. This gives the protein CASSPEGNQPQHF.

This chain connects TRBV5-4 to TRBJ1-2; D is possibly TRBD1 (5 bases). Germline CDR1 SGHNT, CDR2 YYREEE (reference sequence). The ends were cut back, 1 base at V and 4 bases at J, with 11 bases in the middle. This CDR3 region has 14 residues. CDR3 in amino acids: CASSLMQGSYGYTF. The CDR3 DNA sequence: TGTGCCAGCAGCTTGATGCAGGGAAGCTATGGCTACACCTTC.

This chain connects TRBV29-1 to TRBJ2-3; 10 nucleotides match TRBD2. The V segment lost 4 bases and the J segment 4 bases; nucleotides outside the gene matches: 11. The germline V gene has CDR1 SQVTM and CDR2 ANQGSEA. The CDR3 extends over 16 amino acids. The CDR3 region is CSVAASGGGQADTQYF. CDR3 nucleotide sequence: TGCAGCGTTGCGGCTAGCGGGGGAGGTCAGGCAGATACGCAGTATTTT.

The chain combines TRBV7-9 with TRBJ2-7; TRBD2 agrees at 12 bases. The CDR3 is 17 amino acids. V lost 5 bases and J lost 6; bases outside the gene matches: 14. The germline gives CDR1 SEHNR, CDR2 FQNEAQ (reference sequence). In DNA, the CDR3 is TGTGCCAGCAGCCCACTCCCGCTAGCGGGAGGGCCATCCGAGCAGTACTTC. This codes for CASSPLPLAGGPSEQYF. Combining the CDR3 with reference TRBV7-9 and TRBJ2-7 gives the whole variable domain DTGVSQNPRHKITKRGQNVTFRCDPISEHNRLYWYRQTLGQGPEFLTYFQNEAQLEKSRLLSDRFSAERPKGSFSTLEIQRTEQGDSAMYLCASSPLPLAGGPSEQYFGPGTRLTVT.

J is TRBJ1-5 and V is TRBV25-1; 7 nucleotides match TRBD1. The CDR3 runs to 13 residues. The ends lost 6 bases at V and 4 bases at J; junction bases unmatched: 3. The V gene's germline CDR1 is MGHDK and CDR2 SYGVNS. CDR3 sequence: CASRGQKNQPQHF. The CDR3 DNA reads TGTGCCAGCAGGGGACAGAAAAATCAGCCCCAGCATTTT.

This clone was detected once. The chain links TRBV5-4 to TRBJ1-1; tentatively, D is TRBD1 (5 bases). In germline, CDR1 is SGHNT, CDR2 YYREEE (reference sequence). The ends were cut back, 0 bases at V and 7 bases at J, with 7 bases in the middle. The CDR3 runs to 12 residues. The CDR3 protein is CASSLVQGEAFF. The CDR3, as DNA: TGTGCCAGCAGCTTGGTTCAGGGTGAAGCTTTCTTT.

The V and J genes are TRBV7-9 and TRBJ2-1; D call uncertain. Germline CDR1 reads SEHNR; CDR2 reads FQNEAQ (reference sequence). The CDR3 loop spans 18 amino acids. Trimming took 1 base from V and 5 from J, leaving 21 bases between them. The CDR3 protein is CASSLGPGRPFKDNEQFF. The DNA for the CDR3 is TGTGCCAGCAGCTTAGGGCCGGGTAGGCCCTTTAAGGACAATGAGCAGTTCTTC.

This chain connects TRBV6-5 to TRBJ2-7; TRBD2 aligns across 8 bases. Germline loops: CDR1 MNHEY, CDR2 SVGAGI. This CDR3 has 15 amino acids. After removal of 4 bases from V and 2 bases from J, the junction contained 7 bases not matched to a gene. The DNA of the CDR3 is TGTGCCAGCAGTTCGGCCACTAGCGGAGCCTACGAGCAGTACTTC. Protein sequence: CASSSATSGAYEQYF.

This clone occurred once. The chain carries TRBV6-1 and TRBJ1-2; D not resolved. The ends were cut back, 2 bases at V and 7 bases at J, with 11 bases in the middle. The CDR3 is made up of 13 amino acids. CDR1 and CDR2 (germline): MNHNS, SASEGT. CDR3 region: CASSESRPFGYTF. For the CDR3, the DNA is TGTGCCAGCAGTGAATCCAGGCCCTTTGGCTACACCTTC.

V usage is TRBV7-6 and J usage is TRBJ2-1; perhaps TRBD2 as D (5 bases). The germline gives CDR1 SGHVS, CDR2 FNYEAQ. This CDR3 region has 16 residues. Trimming shortened V by 1 base and J by 2 bases, and 12 bases separated the two germline ends. The CDR3 spells CASSLEQSGPYNEQFF. The CDR3 region has the DNA TGTGCCAGCAGCTTAGAACAGAGCGGCCCCTACAATGAGCAGTTCTTC.

This chain links TRBV4-1 with TRBJ1-5; possible D gene TRBD1, 5 bases. CDR1 is MGHRA, CDR2 YSYEKL, per germline. Trimming removed 6 bases from V and 3 bases from J, with 12 bases in between. The CDR3 has 14 residues. CDR3 sequence reads: CASRPTGFNQPQHF. The CDR3 nucleotides read TGCGCCAGCAGACCTACAGGTTTCAATCAGCCCCAGCATTTT.

The chain uses TRBV7-9 and TRBJ1-2; TRBD1 is a possible D gene (6 bases). The CDR3 loop spans 17 amino acids. V lost 2 bases and J lost 7, with 23 bases in between. Germline CDR1 is SEHNR and CDR2 is FQNEAQ (reference sequence). CDR3 region: CASSLPLAGTKVGGYTF. The CDR3 nucleotides read TGTGCCAGCAGCTTACCTTTAGCCGGGACAAAAGTAGGTGGCTACACCTTC.

CDR3 sequence reads: CASSLTADRRLGYTF. In DNA, the CDR3 is TGTGCCAGCAGCTTAACTGCGGACAGACGGCTTGGCTACACCTTC. The rearrangement joins TRBV7-8 to TRBJ1-2; D possibly corresponds to TRBD1 (6 bases). The CDR3 has 15 amino acids. Germline-derived CDR1 and CDR2 are SGHVS and FQNEAQ. The V and J ends lost 2 bases and 7 bases respectively, with 17 bases between them.

This chain links TRBV27 with TRBJ2-7, with a tentative D call TRBD2 (7 bases). There are 16 residues in the CDR3. Trimming removed 6 bases from V and 0 bases from J, with 18 bases in between. Germline CDR1 reads MNHEY; CDR2 reads SMNVEV (reference sequence). CDR3 protein: CASRVGGGVGSYEQYF. The CDR3 bases are TGTGCCAGCAGGGTAGGGGGGGGAGTAGGCTCCTACGAGCAGTACTTC.

V gene TRBV28 combines with J gene TRBJ1-2; TRBD1 agrees at 8 bases. Trimming removed 5 bases from V and 0 bases from J; junction bases left unmatched: 2. This CDR3 is built from 14 residues. The germline V gene has CDR1 MDHEN and CDR2 SYDVKM. The CDR3 region is CASSTGGSNYGYTF. The DNA of the CDR3 is TGTGCCAGCAGTACAGGGGGGTCTAACTATGGCTACACCTTC.

This chain links TRBV28 with TRBJ2-3, with 13 bases fitting TRBD2. Germline CDR1 reads MDHEN; CDR2 reads SYDVKM. V shed 6 bases, J shed 5 bases, and the junction held 8 bases outside the gene matches. CDR3 length equals 16 residues. The CDR3 DNA sequence: TGTGCCAGCAGCTTTGGGACTAGCGGGGCCGAAGATACGCAGTATTTT. It is translated as CASSFGTSGAEDTQYF.

The chain combines TRBV28 with TRBJ2-7; maybe TRBD1 (6 bases). The CDR3 runs to 17 residues. V lost 6 bases and J 0 bases, leaving 21 bases between the germline ends. The germline gives CDR1 MDHEN, CDR2 SYDVKM. CDR3 loop: CASSQGLPGQASYEQYF. DNA for the CDR3: TGTGCCAGCAGCCAAGGCCTGCCGGGACAAGCCTCCTACGAGCAGTACTTC.

This sequence joins TRBV30 and TRBJ1-2; tentative D call: TRBD1 (6 bases). Germline CDR1 and CDR2: GTSNPN and SVGIG (reference sequence). Deletions cut 0 bases from V and 8 bases from J, with 13 bases between. This CDR3 contains 13 residues. CDR3 loop: CAWSVRGAEGYTF. DNA for the CDR3: TGTGCCTGGAGTGTACGGGGGGCGGAGGGCTACACCTTC.

The chain combines TRBV14 with TRBJ2-1; 7 bases fit TRBD2. The CDR3 totals 15 residues. V shed 6 bases, J shed 2 bases, and the junction held 7 bases outside the gene matches. Germline assignment: CDR1 SGHDN and CDR2 FVKESK. The CDR3 loop reads CASRGEGTPYNEQFF. The CDR3 bases are TGTGCCAGCAGGGGGGAGGGAACCCCCTACAATGAGCAGTTCTTC.